This record looks at one T cell receptor (beta chain) sequence and its context. Original processing methods: From reference gene primer amplification, estimates of nucleated cell counts were derived. Some clones are missing from TCRdb's copy, which holds only in-frame ones; the method was immunoSEQ multiplex PCR. V and J calls and clone size are as listed in that table; D and trimming were resolved from the DNA. Among about 100,000 clones listed, around 87% were seen once. Per the germline V gene, CDR1 is MNHEY and CDR2 is SVGAGI. Trimming took 6 bases from V and 5 from J, leaving 13 bases between them. The CDR3 has 13 amino acids. The sample comes from a study of blood T cell repertoires in COVID-19. Background on the study: Acute-phase and convalescent COVID-19 samples originated in the United States, Italy and Spain. In each case, the material was cDNA or gDNA derived from T cells, B-cell-depleted T cells, or PBMCs.

The TCR originated in a woman in her 30s with acute or convalescent COVID-19. Sequencing was done on a sample of peripheral blood. The chain employs TRBV6-5 and TRBJ1-2, with a tentative D call TRBD1 (5 bases). The CDR3 protein is CASRKPGRYGYTF. CDR3 DNA: TGTGCCAGCAGAAAGCCAGGGCGGTATGGCTACACCTTC.